The 5 T cell receptor beta chains in this list originate from one sample, sequenced in a study of shared clonotypes between healthy human individuals. Only in-frame clones appear in the TCRdb table, and some are missing; sequencing was by immunoSEQ multiplex PCR. Of nearly 2 million clones listed, approximately 94% are singletons. Positively selected for CCR7, the CD45RO-negative cells used as naive CD8 cells excluded terminally differentiated effector memory CD45RA+ cells. The sequencing sample was made of naive CD8+ T cells sorted from blood. The source of these receptors is a man younger than 35 in good health.

J is TRBJ2-7 and V is TRBV4-3; D perhaps matches TRBD1 (5 bases). CDR1 is LGHNA, CDR2 YSLEER, per germline. CDR3 length: 14 residues. V lost 4 bases to trimming and J lost 4 bases, with 14 bases between them. The CDR3 loop reads CASSPGQGMYEQYF. DNA of the CDR3: TGCGCCAGCAGCCCAGGACAAGGCATGTACGAGCAGTACTTC.

The gene calls are TRBV5-1 and TRBJ2-7; 7 nucleotides agree with TRBD1. The ends lost 5 bases at V and 5 bases at J; junction bases unmatched: 4. The CDR3 runs 12 residues. In germline, CDR1 is SGHRS, CDR2 YFSETQ. The CDR3 spells CASRQGLNEQYF. The CDR3 DNA reads TGCGCCAGCAGACAGGGGTTAAACGAGCAGTACTTC.

The chain recombines TRBV7-9 with TRBJ1-4; D is possibly TRBD1 (5 bases). The germline gives CDR1 SEHNR, CDR2 FQNEAQ (reference sequence). The CDR3 contains 15 residues. V shed 3 bases and J shed 5 bases, with 13 bases lying between them. The CDR3 nucleotides read TGTGCCAGCAGCTTGCCGACAGCGCGGAATGAAAAACTGTTTTTT. Its protein product is CASSLPTARNEKLFF.

The J gene is TRBJ2-7, the V gene TRBV5-4; unclear D gene. The CDR3 length is 12 residues. Germline values: CDR1 SGHNT, CDR2 YYREEE (reference sequence). The V and J ends lost 5 bases and 2 bases respectively, with 8 bases between them. CDR3: CASSQYPYEQYF. The CDR3, as DNA: TGTGCCAGCAGTCAGTACCCCTACGAGCAGTACTTC.

The chain links TRBV19 to TRBJ2-3; D is undetermined. Germline values: CDR1 LNHDA, CDR2 SQIVND (reference sequence). This CDR3 is built from 15 residues. Trimming stripped 0 bases from V and 3 bases from J, with 10 bases between. The CDR3 spells CASSIESPGTDTQYF. DNA for the CDR3: TGTGCCAGTAGTATAGAGTCCCCCGGGACAGATACGCAGTATTTT.